What follows are 13 T cell receptor beta chains derived from one specimen sequenced in a study of blood T cells in healthy people across ages (dated by TCRdb to the mid-2010s). Library preparation used 5' RACE. For sequencing, an Illumina HiSeq 2500 was employed. The second PCR ran for about 6 to 12 cycles and used a J-beta primer mix along with a sample-barcoded 5' primer. Clones were called with MiXCR by TCRdb after fastp trimmed the public reads at Q25, and only in-frame beta chains were retained. Every CDR3 protein is listed once, alongside the most common genes and DNA of its rows. The sample yields some 1,500,000 distinct CDR3 sequences; 42% were counted once. Jointly, the top ten make up around 4% of the sample. The sample consisted of blood. The receptors originated from a woman under 30 in good health.

J is TRBJ2-1 and V is TRBV28, with D possibly matching TRBD2 (5 bases). Germline CDR1 reads MDHEN; CDR2 reads SYDVKM. The CDR3 spans 14 residues. Deletions cut 10 bases from V and 0 bases from J, with 13 bases between. CDR3 loop: CATKESGSYNEQFF. The CDR3 DNA follows: TGTGCCACAAAGGAGAGCGGCTCCTACAATGAGCAGTTCTTC.

About this clonotype itself: Its ends do not fully match the called genes, so a read error is possible. The chain joins TRBV5-6 to TRBJ2-3; TRBD2 matches at 7 bases. Germline values: CDR1 SGHDT, CDR2 YYEEEE. The CDR3 sequence is 15 residues long. CDR3 DNA sequence: TGTGCCAGCAGCTTGTGGGGCGGGAGCACATATACGCAGTATTTT. Translated: CASSLWGGSTYTQYF.

The sample holds many counts of this clonotype. This chain links TRBV29-1 with TRBJ2-1; 8 bases are shared with TRBD1. V lost 6 bases and J lost 2; bases outside the gene matches: 3. Germline values: CDR1 SQVTM, CDR2 ANQGSEA. The length of the CDR3 is 13 residues. The CDR3 DNA sequence: TGCAGCGTAAGGACAGGGACCTACAATGAGCAGTTCTTC. Its translation: CSVRTGTYNEQFF.

CDR3 sequence (DNA): TGTGCCACCTCTGGGGGAGTGGGCACAGATACGCAGTATTTT. It encodes CATSGGVGTDTQYF. The rearrangement links TRBV24-1 to TRBJ2-3; D may correspond to TRBD1 or TRBD2 (5 bases each). The CDR3 is made up of 14 amino acids. Germline-derived CDR1 and CDR2 are KGHDR and SFDVKD. V was trimmed by 9 bases and J by 1 base, leaving 13 bases between them.

The rearrangement uses TRBV7-2 and TRBJ2-3; the D gene is possibly TRBD2 (7 bases). Germline lookup yields CDR1 SGHTA and CDR2 FQGNSA. Trimming left V 5 bases short and J 2 bases short, with 17 bases between. The CDR3 spans 16 residues. CDR3 region: CASSPEGGAITDTQYF. The CDR3 bases are TGTGCCAGCAGCCCTGAGGGGGGGGCTATCACAGATACGCAGTATTTT.

There are a few counts of this clonotype. V usage is TRBV20-1 and J usage is TRBJ2-7; D might be TRBD1 or TRBD2, each matching 6 bases. V lost 6 bases and J 2 bases, leaving 17 bases between the germline ends. The germline gives CDR1 DFQATT, CDR2 SNEGSKA (reference sequence). The CDR3 spans 14 residues. CDR3 DNA sequence: TGCAGTGCCACCCCGGGGGCCCATACCTACGAGCAGTACTTC. Translation: CSATPGAHTYEQYF.

The DNA for the CDR3 is TGTGCCAGCAGCTTGGAGACAGGGATCGGGAGCAATCAGCCCCAGCATTTT. Amino acids: CASSLETGIGSNQPQHF. The chain couples TRBV7-9 to TRBJ1-5, with 7 bases lining up with TRBD1. The V and J ends lost 3 bases and 1 base, in that order; junction bases with no gene match: 9. Germline CDR1 reads SEHNR; CDR2 reads FQNEAQ (reference sequence). The CDR3 length is 17 residues.

V gene TRBV6-6 combines with J gene TRBJ1-2; 9 bases fit TRBD1. The germline V gene encodes CDR1 MNHNY and CDR2 SVGAGI (reference sequence). This CDR3 contains 14 residues. Trimming took 2 bases from V and 8 from J; bases not matched to a gene: 6. The CDR3: CASSYGTGTTGYTF. For the CDR3, the DNA is TGTGCCAGCAGTTACGGGACAGGGACAACAGGCTACACCTTC.

This clonotype was counted between two and nine times. The rearrangement uses TRBV7-2 and TRBJ2-3; 10 bases fit TRBD1. In germline, CDR1 is SGHTA, CDR2 FQGNSA. Trimming at V came to 3 bases and at J to 4 bases, leaving 4 bases not matched to a gene. The CDR3 runs 15 residues. In nucleotides, the CDR3 is TGTGCCAGCAGCTTTTATGGACAGGGGGCAGATACGCAGTATTTT. Translating gives CASSFYGQGADTQYF. Variable domain in full (rest from reference TRBV7-2 and TRBJ2-3): GAGVSQSPSNKVTEKGKDVELRCDPISGHTALYWYRQSLGQGLEFLIYFQGNSAPDKSGLPSDRFSAERTGGSVSTLTIQRTQQEDSAVYLCASSFYGQGADTQYFGPGTRLTVL.

The rearrangement joins TRBV10-3 to TRBJ2-7; 8 nucleotides match TRBD1. V was pared by 5 bases and J by 7 bases, with 4 bases of the junction left unmatched. From germline, CDR1 is ENHRY and CDR2 SYGVKD. There are 12 residues in the CDR3. Written as DNA, the CDR3 is TGTGCCATCAGTAGACAGGGGAATGAGCAGTACTTC. It yields the protein CAISRQGNEQYF.

This clonotype was found a few times. The rearrangement joins TRBV27 to TRBJ2-3; TRBD2 aligns across 7 bases. Germline V lookup: CDR1 MNHEY, CDR2 SMNVEV (reference sequence). The CDR3 has 16 amino acids. After removal of 9 bases from V and 3 bases from J, the junction contained 15 bases not matched to a gene. The CDR3 region is CARDPQSGIRTDTQYF. CDR3 DNA sequence: TGTGCCAGGGACCCACAGAGCGGGATTAGAACAGATACGCAGTATTTT.

The chain uses TRBV20-1 and TRBJ2-3, with D perhaps given as TRBD1 or TRBD2 (5 bases each). Germline values: CDR1 DFQATT, CDR2 SNEGSKA (reference sequence). With 6 bases removed from V and 0 bases from J, the gap between germline ends came to 19 bases. This CDR3 region has 16 residues. The CDR3 loop reads CSASRGPITSTDTQYF. The DNA for the CDR3 is TGCAGTGCATCGAGGGGCCCTATAACTAGCACAGATACGCAGTATTTT.

In its sample, this clonotype was seen a few times. The gene calls are TRBV4-1 and TRBJ2-2; D uncertain. V shed 0 bases and J shed 6 bases, with 11 bases lying between them. CDR1 is MGHRA and CDR2 is YSYEKL in the germline V gene. The CDR3 runs 15 residues. CDR3 coding DNA: TGCGCCAGCAGCCAAGAGGTTCGCAACGCCGGGGAGCTGTTTTTT. This sequence encodes CASSQEVRNAGELFF.